The entry below gives a single T cell receptor (beta chain) sequence along with its context. The antigen is not known. This record comes from a study of T-cell memory formation after mild COVID-19. Study context: TCR clusters mostly belonged to single donors.

5'RACE with constant-segment primers built TCRalpha and TCRbeta cDNA libraries with UMIs. TCRdb ran MiXCR on the 5' RACE reads and lists one entry per CDR3 protein. The top ten hold approximately 13% of the sample, which has about 540,000 distinct CDR3 sequences, roughly 22% seen once. Regarding the study as a whole: Clones shrinking between day 15 and 85 showed a balanced CD4/CD8 split, and those that grew later tilted toward CD4+.

This clonotype was obtained from an adult woman who had mild COVID-19 (a few samples of this study predate the infection). Cell type and time point are not known. The sequenced sample was PBMCs or a T cell subset sorted from them (not recorded which).

The CDR3 sequence: CASSYSGTEKLFF. In DNA, the CDR3 is TGTGCCAGCAGTTACTCAGGGACTGAAAAACTGTTTTTT. V and J are TRBV12-3 or TRBV12-4 and TRBJ1-4; TRBD1 might be the D (5 bases). The CDR3 is 13 residues long. The germline V and J ends were trimmed by 4 bases and 7 bases, with 10 bases remaining between them.